This T cell receptor beta chain derives from a study of Ad26.COV2.S vaccination and SARS-CoV-2 variants. The treatment denotes: 15 to 20 received Ad26.COV2.S at low or high dose, single or two shots; about 5 received placebo; per-sample allocation not given. Collection of samples fell on day 63 after the first vaccine or placebo injection. Here immunoSEQ multiplex PCR was the method, and the copy in TCRdb shows in-frame clones only, minus some. The sample records about 400,000 clones, about nine tenths being singletons. Germline V gene data show CDR1 as SGHRS and CDR2 as YFSETQ. V was pared by 4 bases and J by 5 bases, with 19 bases between. The CDR3 has 16 residues.

The chain has TRBV5-1 and TRBJ2-1, with D possibly matching TRBD2 (6 bases). The sample consisted of peripheral blood, taken in a trial of Ad26.COV2.S vaccine versus placebo. The sequence came from a person aged 18-65 years who received the Ad26.COV2.S COVID-19 vaccine or a placebo. The DNA for the CDR3 is TGCGCCAGCAGCCCCCGGGAGTCCAATGCTCACAATGAGCAGTTCTTC. This encodes CASSPRESNAHNEQFF.